The sequence of this T cell receptor (beta chain) was determined in a study of human T cells and chemical hapten exposure. Across the whole study: Diphenylcyclopropenone was administered weekly to the scalp of patients throughout the roughly 23-week study.

The CDR3 is made up of 16 amino acids. The trim removed 0 bases at V and 4 bases at J, leaving 6 bases unmatched. Looked up from germline, CDR1 is DFQATT and CDR2 is SNEGSKA (reference sequence). As for time point: patch test 1, 2 weeks after DPC sensitization. The treatment was: therapeutic diphenylcyclopropenone sensitization with weekly scalp DPC. One entry per CDR3 protein results from TCRdb running MiXCR on the RACE reads. The table includes 150,000 to 200,000 distinct CDR3 sequences, about 20% detected once. This sequence was found in a woman aged 50 to 65 with alopecia areata. Some clones in this sample may be carry-over from other donors' samples. Here the sequenced sample was whole blood, taken in connection with sensitization to the hapten diphenylcyclopropenone (DPC). V is TRBV20-1 and J is TRBJ2-2; TRBD2 aligns across 9 bases. CDR3 nucleotide sequence: TGCAGTGCTAGAGATCAGAGCGGGAGGTCCACCGGGGAGCTGTTTTTT. It codes for CSARDQSGRSTGELFF.